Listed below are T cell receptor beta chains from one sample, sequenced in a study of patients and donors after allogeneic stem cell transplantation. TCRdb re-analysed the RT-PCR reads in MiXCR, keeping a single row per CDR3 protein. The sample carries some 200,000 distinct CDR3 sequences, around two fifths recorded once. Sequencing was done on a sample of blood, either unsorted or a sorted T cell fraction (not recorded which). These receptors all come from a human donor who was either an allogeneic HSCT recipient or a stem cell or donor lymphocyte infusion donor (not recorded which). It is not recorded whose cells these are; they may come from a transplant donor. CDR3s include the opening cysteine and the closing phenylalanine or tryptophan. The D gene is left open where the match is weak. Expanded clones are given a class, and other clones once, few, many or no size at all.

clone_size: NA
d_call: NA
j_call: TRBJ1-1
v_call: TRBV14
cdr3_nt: TGTGCCAGCAGCCAAGACCTTCTGAGGAACACTGAAGCTTTCTTT
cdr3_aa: CASSQDLLRNTEAFF

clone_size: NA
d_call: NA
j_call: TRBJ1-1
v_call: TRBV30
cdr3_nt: TGTGCCTGGAGTGTACACGGGGGAACTGAAGCTTTCTTT
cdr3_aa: CAWSVHGGTEAFF

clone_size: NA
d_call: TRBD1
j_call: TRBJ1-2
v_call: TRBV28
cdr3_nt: TGTGCCAGCAGTTTAAGGGGACAGGGGGAAGTCTATGGCTACACCTTC
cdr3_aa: CASSLRGQGEVYGYTF

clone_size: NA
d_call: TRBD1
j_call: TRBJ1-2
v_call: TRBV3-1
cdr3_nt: TGTGCCAGCAGGCTCACAGGGGGCCGTGGCTACACCTTC
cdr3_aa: CASRLTGGRGYTF

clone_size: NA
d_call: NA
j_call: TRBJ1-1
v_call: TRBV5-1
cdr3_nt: TGCGCCAGCAGCTTGGCAAACTGGGCGGGCACTGAAGCTTTCTTT
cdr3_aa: CASSLANWAGTEAFF

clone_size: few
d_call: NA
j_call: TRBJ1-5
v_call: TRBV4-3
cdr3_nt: TGCGCCAGCAGCCAAGATCAACAGGCCGGAGGGCCCCAGCATTTT
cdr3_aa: CASSQDQQAGGPQHF

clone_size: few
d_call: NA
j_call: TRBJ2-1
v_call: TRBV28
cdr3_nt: TGTGCCAGCAGTTTAGATTCTAGGCAGGCTAATGAGCAGTTCTTC
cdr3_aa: CASSLDSRQANEQFF

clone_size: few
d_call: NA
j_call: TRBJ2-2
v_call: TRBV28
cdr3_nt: TGTGCCAGCAGTCAATACACCGGGGAGCTGTTTTTT
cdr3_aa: CASSQYTGELFF

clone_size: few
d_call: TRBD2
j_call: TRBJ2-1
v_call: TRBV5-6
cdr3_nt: TGTGCCAGCAGCTTGGGCGGGAGTTTGGAGAATGAGCAGTTCTTC
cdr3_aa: CASSLGGSLENEQFF

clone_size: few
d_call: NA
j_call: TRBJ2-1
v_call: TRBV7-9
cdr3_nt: TGTGCCAGCAGCCACCAACCCCTAGGAGGTTACAATGAGCAGTTCTTC
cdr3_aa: CASSHQPLGGYNEQFF

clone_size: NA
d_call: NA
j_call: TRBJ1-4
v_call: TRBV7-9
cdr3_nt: TGTGCCAGCAGCTCCCTTCGATGGCAGGGCAACGAAAAACTGTTTTTT
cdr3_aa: CASSSLRWQGNEKLFF

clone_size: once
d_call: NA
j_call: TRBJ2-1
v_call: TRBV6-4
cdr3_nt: TGTGCCAGCAGTGACCCCTCGGGTGAGCAGTTCTTC
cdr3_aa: CASSDPSGEQFF

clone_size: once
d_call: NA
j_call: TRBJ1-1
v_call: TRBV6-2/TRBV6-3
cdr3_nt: TGTGCCAGCAATGCGGGGGCGACAGCTTTCTTT
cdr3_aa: CASNAGATAFF

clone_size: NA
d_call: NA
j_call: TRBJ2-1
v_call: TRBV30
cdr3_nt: TGTGCCTGCCGCTCGTGGCTTCGTAGCGATGAGCAGTTCTTC
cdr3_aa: CACRSWLRSDEQFF

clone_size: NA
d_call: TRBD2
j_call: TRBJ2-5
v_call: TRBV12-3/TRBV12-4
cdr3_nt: TGTGCCAGCAGTTCCCTCGACGGGACTAGCGGGAAAGGGATTCAAGAGACCCAGTACTTC
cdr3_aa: CASSSLDGTSGKGIQETQYF

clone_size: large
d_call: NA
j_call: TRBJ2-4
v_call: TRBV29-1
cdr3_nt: TGCAGCGTTCAAGCCAAAAACATTCAGTACTTC
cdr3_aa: CSVQAKNIQYF

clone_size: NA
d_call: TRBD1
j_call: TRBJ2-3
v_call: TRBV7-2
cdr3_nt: TGTGCCAGCAGCTTGGAAGGGACAGGGTTAGCAGATACGCAGTATTTT
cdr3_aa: CASSLEGTGLADTQYF

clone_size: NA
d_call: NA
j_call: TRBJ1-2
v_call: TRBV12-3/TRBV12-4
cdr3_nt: TGTGCCAGCAACATGGGGGGGGCCTTGCATTATGGCTACACCTTC
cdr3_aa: CASNMGGALHYGYTF

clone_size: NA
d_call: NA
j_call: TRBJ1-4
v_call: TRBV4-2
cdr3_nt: TGTGCCAGCAGCCGAGACGGGGGTAATGAAAAACTGTTTTTT
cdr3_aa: CASSRDGGNEKLFF

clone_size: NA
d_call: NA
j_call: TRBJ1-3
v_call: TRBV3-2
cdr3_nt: TGTGCCAGCAGCCACCACGAGGGAACAGACTCTGGAAACACCATATATTTT
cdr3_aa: CASSHHEGTDSGNTIYF